This T cell receptor beta chain derives from a study of CD8+ T cells in alopecia areata. Extraction and reverse transcription of RNA yielded cDNA as the sequencing template. Sequencing used immunoSEQ multiplex PCR; TCRdb keeps in-frame clones, though not all of them. The repertoire includes 150,000 to 200,000 clones, around 71% of them detected once, and 9.5% to 12% sits in the top ten. This clone was observed a handful of times. Sequenced material: CD8+ T cells sorted from blood, taken at week 0. This TCR was recovered from a human donor with alopecia areata.

CDR3 in DNA: TGCGCCAGCAGTCAACGGCGCGTGGACGAGCAGTACTTC. This codes for CASSQRRVDEQYF. This sequence joins TRBV23-1 and TRBJ2-7; D is unclear. TRBV23-1 is filed as an ORF, its function uncertain. CDR3 length: 13 residues. The V and J ends lost 2 bases and 5 bases respectively, with 10 bases between them.